The present TCR beta chain was sequenced within a study of T cell responses to AZD1222 COVID-19 vaccine. Germline CDR1 and CDR2: MDHEN and SYDVKM. This CDR3 region has 17 residues. Trimming left V 5 bases short and J 2 bases short, with 22 bases between. Measured with immunoSEQ multiplex PCR; TCRdb has only the in-frame clones, and not every one. The data show some 120,000 clones, roughly 90% seen once. This TCR was recovered from an adult who received the AZD1222 COVID-19 vaccine. This specimen consisted of peripheral blood, obtained 28 days after the second AZD1222 dose. The chain couples TRBV28 to TRBJ2-7; D gene ambiguous. CDR3 region: CASSPRLGLSKTYEQYF. As DNA, the CDR3 is TGTGCCAGCAGTCCCCGGCTGGGCCTGTCAAAAACCTACGAGCAGTACTTC.